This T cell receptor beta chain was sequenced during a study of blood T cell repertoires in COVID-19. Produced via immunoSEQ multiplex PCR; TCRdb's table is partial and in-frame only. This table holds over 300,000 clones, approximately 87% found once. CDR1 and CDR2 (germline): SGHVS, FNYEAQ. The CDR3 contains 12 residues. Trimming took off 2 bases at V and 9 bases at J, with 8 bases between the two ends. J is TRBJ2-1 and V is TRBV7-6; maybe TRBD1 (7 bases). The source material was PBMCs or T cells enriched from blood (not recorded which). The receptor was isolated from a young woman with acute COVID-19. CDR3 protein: CASSLQGGEQFF. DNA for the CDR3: TGTGCCAGCAGCTTACAGGGGGGTGAGCAGTTCTTC.